This passage covers 18 T cell receptor beta chains from one sample sequenced in a study of blood T cells in healthy people across ages. A second PCR, run for roughly 7 to 12 cycles, used a sample-barcoded 5' primer plus a J-beta primer mix. A single record per CDR3 protein comes from TCRdb applying MiXCR to the 5' RACE reads. The data show some 1.1 million distinct CDR3 sequences, 35% to 45% seen once. The sample taken for sequencing was blood. The receptors stem from a man aged 18 to 30 in good health.

This clonotype showed up many times. The rearrangement joins TRBV11-2 to TRBJ2-1; D possibly corresponds to TRBD2 (5 bases). The CDR3 runs 16 residues. Between the trimmed V and J ends, which lost 0 bases and 0 bases, there was a span of 9 bases. Germline V gene sequence: CDR1 SGHAT, CDR2 FQNNGV. CDR3: CASSLDSRGSYNEQFF. CDR3 DNA: TGTGCCAGCAGCTTAGATAGCCGGGGCTCCTACAATGAGCAGTTCTTC.

This clonotype was picked up a small number of times. The V and J genes are TRBV20-1 and TRBJ2-3; D is perhaps TRBD1 (6 bases). The V end was cut by 3 bases, the J end by 0 bases, with 10 bases between. The CDR3 is 14 residues long. From germline, CDR1 is DFQATT and CDR2 SNEGSKA (reference sequence). The CDR3 sequence: CSASRQDSTDTQYF. For the CDR3, the DNA is TGCAGTGCTAGTCGACAGGACAGCACAGATACGCAGTATTTT.

This clonotype was seen a handful of times. V is TRBV14 and J is TRBJ2-1; D is ambiguous. This CDR3 comprises 16 residues. Germline V gene data show CDR1 as SGHDN and CDR2 as FVKESK. V lost 0 bases to trimming and J lost 5 bases, with 14 bases between them. DNA of the CDR3: TGTGCCAGCAGCCAAGATATGTTAGCTGTAAACAATGAGCAGTTCTTC. Translating gives CASSQDMLAVNNEQFF.

This clonotype was counted a few times. The chain joins TRBV4-3 to TRBJ1-4; the match to TRBD1 covers 10 bases. The germline V gene has CDR1 LGHNA and CDR2 YSLEER. After removal of 1 base from V and 2 bases from J, the junction contained 10 bases not matched to a gene. The CDR3 spans 19 residues. The CDR3 loop is CASSQGFRDRGWTNEKLFF. In DNA, the CDR3 is TGCGCCAGCAGCCAAGGGTTCCGGGACAGGGGTTGGACTAATGAAAAACTGTTTTTT.

This clonotype was observed once. DNA for the CDR3: TGCGCCAGCAGCTTGGAGGCGGAGAGCTGTGGCTACACCTTC. Translation: CASSLEAESCGYTF. V gene TRBV5-1 combines with J gene TRBJ1-2; unclear D gene. CDR3 size: 14 residues. Germline loops: CDR1 SGHRS, CDR2 YFSETQ. V was clipped by 0 bases and J by 7 bases, with 13 bases between them.

This clonotype was found a few times. The chain recombines TRBV20-1 with TRBJ1-1, with D tentatively TRBD1 (6 bases). The CDR3 covers 14 residues. In germline, CDR1 is DFQATT, CDR2 SNEGSKA (reference sequence). Trimming shortened V by 0 bases and J by 1 base, and 9 bases separated the two germline ends. CDR3 residues: CSARDQQGNTEAFF. CDR3 sequence (DNA): TGCAGTGCTAGAGATCAACAGGGGAACACTGAAGCTTTCTTT.

The V and J genes are TRBV10-3 and TRBJ1-2; 7 bases fit TRBD1. This CDR3 spans 15 amino acids. V was pared by 10 bases and J by 3 bases, with 14 bases of the junction left unmatched. From germline, CDR1 is ENHRY and CDR2 SYGVKD. CDR3 DNA sequence: TGTGCCACCGGAGAGGGGGCGGGGGATTACTATGGCTACACCTTC. Its protein product is CATGEGAGDYYGYTF.

The CDR3 loop is CASSQDGDSAVQETQYF. CDR3 DNA sequence: TGTGCCAGCAGCCAAGATGGGGACAGCGCAGTCCAAGAGACCCAGTACTTC. This chain uses TRBV4-2 with TRBJ2-5; 7 bases map to TRBD1. With V trimmed by 0 bases and J by 1 base, 8 bases remained unmatched. Germline V gives CDR1 LGHNA, CDR2 YNFKEQ. The CDR3 length is 17 residues.

This clonotype was observed at least ten times. The CDR3 loop reads CASSLRTGNYGYTF. The CDR3 DNA sequence: TGTGCCAGCAGTCTACGGACAGGGAACTATGGCTACACCTTC. The J gene is TRBJ1-2, the V gene TRBV12-3 or TRBV12-4; 8 bases map to TRBD1. The V and J ends lost 5 bases and 2 bases, in that order; junction bases with no gene match: 4. The CDR3 consists of 14 residues.

Ten or more counts support this clonotype. The chain employs TRBV10-3 and TRBJ2-2; D unclear. The V and J ends lost 0 bases and 2 bases respectively, with 13 bases between them. The CDR3 spans 17 residues. Germline V lookup: CDR1 ENHRY, CDR2 SYGVKD. CDR3 DNA: TGTGCCATCAGTGAGTCGAGCTCAGGCCGTAACACCGGGGAGCTGTTTTTT. This codes for CAISESSSGRNTGELFF.

This sequence joins TRBV4-1 and TRBJ1-6; D is undetermined. There are 10 residues in the CDR3. Germline values: CDR1 MGHRA, CDR2 YSYEKL. V shed 7 bases and J shed 7 bases, with 2 bases lying between them. DNA for the CDR3: TGCGCCAGCAAAAATTCACCCCTCCACTTT. The encoded protein is CASKNSPLHF.

The chain carries TRBV4-3 and TRBJ2-2; 8 bases align to TRBD1. V lost 0 bases to trimming and J lost 6 bases; unmatched junction nucleotides: 27. The CDR3 totals 23 residues. CDR1 and CDR2 from the germline V gene are LGHNA and YSLEER. The CDR3 nucleotides are TGCGCCAGCAGCCAAGAACTCTTTTGGGACGGACAGGGAAGATTTCAATCCGCCGGGGAGCTGTTTTTT. Encoded protein: CASSQELFWDGQGRFQSAGELFF.

This clonotype was seen once. The V call is TRBV6-2 or TRBV6-3, the J call TRBJ2-3, with 10 bases matching TRBD2. The CDR3 spans 18 residues. Germline V gene lookup returns CDR1 MNHEY and CDR2 SVGEGT. The J segment lost 2 bases and the V segment lost 5 bases, leaving 13 bases of the junction unmatched. The CDR3 region has the DNA TGTGCCAGCAGTCCGCTAGCGGGGGCCCGAAAACACACAGATACGCAGTATTTT. Translation: CASSPLAGARKHTDTQYF.

The chain uses TRBV7-2 and TRBJ2-3; 10 bases align to TRBD2. Germline V CDR1 and CDR2: SGHTA, FQGNSA. This CDR3 contains 15 residues. The ends lost 8 bases at V and 3 bases at J; junction bases unmatched: 8. The CDR3 spells CASGPSSGGTDTQYF. CDR3 DNA: TGTGCCAGCGGCCCGTCTAGCGGGGGAACAGATACGCAGTATTTT.

A few counts support this clonotype. V gene TRBV6-1 combines with J gene TRBJ2-1; 12 nucleotides agree with TRBD2. CDR1 and CDR2 (germline): MNHNS, SASEGT. J was trimmed by 0 bases and V by 6 bases; bases with no gene match: 6. The CDR3 runs to 17 residues. The CDR3: CASRQTSGGLSYNEQFF. Written as DNA, the CDR3 is TGTGCCAGCAGACAGACTAGCGGGGGCCTCTCCTACAATGAGCAGTTCTTC.

This clonotype occurred a few times. In DNA form, the CDR3 reads TGTGCCAGCAGCGTAGGGGGGGGGCTGAACAATGAGCAGTTCTTC. Amino acid sequence: CASSVGGGLNNEQFF. This rearrangement joins TRBV9 to TRBJ2-1, with a tentative D call TRBD2 (7 bases). The germline CDR1 and CDR2 sequences are SGDLS and YYNGEE. V lost 0 bases to trimming and J lost 5 bases, with 12 bases between them. The CDR3 spans 15 residues. The variable domain in full, completed from reference TRBV9 and TRBJ2-1, reads DSGVTQTPKHLITATGQRVTLRCSPRSGDLSVYWYQQSLDQGLQFLIQYYNGEERAKGNILERFSAQQFPDLHSELNLSSLELGDSALYFCASSVGGGLNNEQFFGPGTRLTVL.

This clonotype has just a few counts. The chain couples TRBV4-3 to TRBJ1-4, with D possibly TRBD1 on 5 matching bases. Germline V gene lookup returns CDR1 LGHNA and CDR2 YSLEER. CDR3 length: 14 residues. Deletions cut 4 bases from V and 10 bases from J, with 16 bases between. CDR3 nucleotide sequence: TGCGCCAGCAGCCCCAATCCAGGGACGCGAAAACTGTTTTTT. Translation gives CASSPNPGTRKLFF.

V and J are TRBV2 and TRBJ1-4; no definite D call. V shed 4 bases and J shed 7 bases, with 10 bases lying between them. Germline-derived CDR1 and CDR2 are SNHLY and FYNNEI. The CDR3 sequence is 13 residues long. CDR3 nucleotide sequence: TGTGCCAGCAGTGCTGGGTTGGGTGAAAAACTGTTTTTT. This gives the protein CASSAGLGEKLFF.